This T cell receptor beta chain was recovered during a study of blood T cell repertoires in COVID-19. Study summary: Samples taken during acute and convalescent COVID-19 were collected in the United States, Italy and Spain. From T cells, B-cell-depleted T cells, or PBMCs came the material, which was cDNA or gDNA.

The V gene end was trimmed by 4 bases and the J gene end by 7 bases; junction bases not matched to a gene: 6. The CDR3 is made up of 14 amino acids. CDR1 and CDR2 from the germline V gene are SGHVS and FQNEAQ. As processed by the authors: Estimation of nucleated cell counts was performed using reference gene primer amplification. Method: immunoSEQ multiplex PCR; TCRdb's copy keeps in-frame clones and lacks some. The V and J calls and clone size are taken from that table; D and trimming were inferred from the DNA. Of over 40,000 clones detected, approximately 90% appear once; the ten largest clones hold about 10%.

The TCR sequence derives from a woman of 80 years or more with acute or convalescent COVID-19. This chain links TRBV7-8 with TRBJ2-7; 11 bases map to TRBD2. Sequencing was carried out using peripheral blood. The CDR3 DNA reads TGTGCCAGCAGCTCAAGACTAGCGGGATGGGAGCAGTACTTC. Translated: CASSSRLAGWEQYF.